The 11 T cell receptor beta chains reported below all come from one sample, sequenced in a study of T cells after posttransplantation cyclophosphamide. Using immunoSEQ multiplex PCR, the repertoire was profiled, and TCRdb retains in-frame clones only, with some absent. Among over 5,500 clones listed, 91% were seen once. Sequencing input: CD4+ T cells sorted from blood. These receptors were taken from a woman between 45 and 60 years old in good health and a related stem cell transplant donor.

This rearrangement joins TRBV4-1 to TRBJ1-3; TRBD1 matches at 7 bases. CDR3 length equals 16 residues. The V gene's germline CDR1 is MGHRA and CDR2 YSYEKL. With V trimmed by 1 base and J by 0 bases, 3 bases remained unmatched. CDR3 loop: CASSQVRDSSGNTIYF. CDR3 nucleotide sequence: TGCGCCAGCAGCCAAGTCCGGGACAGCTCTGGAAACACCATATATTTT.

This chain joins TRBV4-1 and TRBJ2-5, with D unresolved. The CDR3 has 15 residues. Looked up from germline, CDR1 is MGHRA and CDR2 is YSYEKL. V lost 0 bases and J 1 base, leaving 9 bases between the germline ends. CDR3 region: CASSQDDPGQETQYF. The CDR3 nucleotides are TGCGCCAGCAGCCAAGATGACCCGGGCCAAGAGACCCAGTACTTC.

In the case of this clone: One end of the junction fails to match germline, which may point to a read error. The rearrangement joins TRBV5-1 to TRBJ1-2; weak D call: TRBD1 (6 bases). The CDR3 spans 13 residues. Germline CDR1 SGHRS, CDR2 YFSETQ. DNA for the CDR3: TGTGCCAGCAGCGCGGACAGAAACTATGGCTACACCTTC. Translated, it gives CASSADRNYGYTF.

V gene TRBV28 combines with J gene TRBJ2-5; D is undetermined. There are 13 residues in the CDR3. Germline loops: CDR1 MDHEN, CDR2 SYDVKM. Deletions cut 6 bases from V and 2 bases from J, with 10 bases between. This CDR3 reads CASREEVQETQYF. The CDR3 DNA is TGTGCCAGCAGGGAAGAGGTACAAGAGACCCAGTACTTC.

The chain joins TRBV5-1 to TRBJ2-7, with 11 positions matching TRBD1. Trimming cost V 0 bases and J 4 bases; bases outside gene matches: 3. Germline lookup yields CDR1 SGHRS and CDR2 YFSETQ. This CDR3 comprises 15 residues. The CDR3 DNA follows: TGCGCCAGCAGCTTGGGGGGACAGGGGGTTTACGAGCAGTACTTC. Translated, it gives CASSLGGQGVYEQYF.

V gene TRBV28 combines with J gene TRBJ2-7; D gene uncertain. V was shortened by 5 bases and J by 3 bases, with 8 bases between the two germline ends. Germline-derived CDR1 and CDR2 are MDHEN and SYDVKM. This CDR3 comprises 12 residues. The CDR3 DNA follows: TGTGCCAGCAGTACTGGAGTCTACGAGCAGTACTTC. Encoded protein: CASSTGVYEQYF.

The chain combines TRBV5-1 with TRBJ2-3; a weak D match, TRBD2 (6 bases). This CDR3 contains 16 residues. Trimming took off 4 bases at V and 2 bases at J, with 17 bases between the two ends. Germline CDR1 and CDR2: SGHRS and YFSETQ. CDR3 amino acids: CASSPRVSGDTDTQYF. The DNA of the CDR3 is TGCGCCAGCAGCCCCCGTGTTTCGGGGGACACAGATACGCAGTATTTT. The full variable domain, with the rest looked up from reference TRBV5-1 and TRBJ2-3, is KAGVTQTPRYLIKTRGQQVTLSCSPISGHRSVSWYQQTPGQGLQFLFEYFSETQRNKGNFPGRFSGRQFSNSRSEMNVSTLELGDSALYLCASSPRVSGDTDTQYFGPGTRLTVL.

The CDR3 protein is CASRRAGENIQYF. As DNA, the CDR3 is TGTGCCAGCAGGCGGGCGGGGGAAAACATTCAGTACTTC. The chain links TRBV6-1 to TRBJ2-4; 7 bases are shared with TRBD2. The CDR3 has 13 residues. V shed 6 bases, J shed 5 bases, and the junction held 4 bases outside the gene matches. Germline V lookup: CDR1 MNHNS, CDR2 SASEGT.

The chain carries TRBV28 and TRBJ2-1; 11 nucleotides line up with TRBD2. Trimming removed 5 bases from V and 7 bases from J; junction bases left unmatched: 7. This CDR3 has 15 residues. Germline CDR1 and CDR2: MDHEN and SYDVKM. The CDR3 sequence is CASSLLAGGRNEQFF. For the CDR3, the DNA is TGTGCCAGCAGTCTGCTAGCGGGAGGTAGGAATGAGCAGTTCTTC.

V is TRBV11-3 and J is TRBJ2-1, with 10 bases lining up with TRBD2. The germline V gene encodes CDR1 SGHNT and CDR2 YENEEA. The CDR3 has 15 residues. The V gene end was trimmed by 5 bases and the J gene end by 6 bases; junction bases not matched to a gene: 7. CDR3 region: CASSAPGLASNEQFF. In nucleotides, the CDR3 is TGTGCCAGCAGCGCACCGGGACTAGCGAGCAATGAGCAGTTCTTC.

The rearrangement uses TRBV2 and TRBJ2-7, with a tentative D call TRBD1 (6 bases). V lost 8 bases to trimming and J lost 0 bases, with 14 bases between them. The V gene's germline CDR1 is SNHLY and CDR2 FYNNEI. This CDR3 comprises 14 residues. CDR3 protein: CASSRDISSYEQYF. CDR3 nucleotides: TGTGCCAGCTCCCGGGACATTAGCTCCTACGAGCAGTACTTC.